The 16 T cell receptor beta chains reported below all come from one sample, sequenced in a study of blood T cell repertoires in COVID-19. Measured with immunoSEQ multiplex PCR; TCRdb has only the in-frame clones, and not every one. The sample contains about 120,000 clones, 79% of which appear only once. The sequencing sample was made of peripheral blood. The receptor set was obtained from a woman of 80 years or more with acute or convalescent COVID-19.

The chain joins TRBV5-1 to TRBJ1-1, with 7 bases that match TRBD1. Germline-derived CDR1 and CDR2 are SGHRS and YFSETQ. The CDR3 totals 16 residues. V shed 0 bases and J 0 bases; nucleotides not matched to a gene: 5. CDR3 in DNA: TGCGCCAGCAGCTTGGGGACAGGACAAATGAACACTGAAGCTTTCTTT. Translating gives CASSLGTGQMNTEAFF.

A few counts support this clone. The rearrangement uses TRBV7-9 and TRBJ2-5, with D hard to call. Germline CDR1 SEHNR, CDR2 FQNEAQ (reference sequence). This CDR3 comprises 12 residues. Trimming cost V 4 bases and J 0 bases, with 3 bases left between them. The CDR3, as DNA: TGTGCCAGCAGCTCCAACCAAGAGACCCAGTACTTC. Encoded protein: CASSSNQETQYF.

Written as DNA, the CDR3 is TGTGCCTGGACGGGATCAAGCTATGGCTACACCTTC. As protein: CAWTGSSYGYTF. V usage is TRBV30 and J usage is TRBJ1-2, with D uncertain. CDR3 length: 12 amino acids. The V gene lost 4 bases and the J gene lost 4 bases, with 10 bases spanning the gap. Germline CDR1 reads GTSNPN; CDR2 reads SVGIG (reference sequence).

The rearrangement links TRBV6-5 to TRBJ1-2, with D possibly TRBD1 on 6 matching bases. Trimming shortened V by 6 bases and J by 4 bases, and 15 bases separated the two germline ends. Per the germline V gene, CDR1 is MNHEY and CDR2 is SVGAGI. This CDR3 has 14 amino acids. CDR3 coding DNA: TGTGCCAGCAGCTACCTCGGGACACTCTATGGCTACACCTTC. The encoded protein is CASSYLGTLYGYTF.

The rearrangement joins TRBV7-8 to TRBJ1-6; D is unresolved. Germline V CDR1 and CDR2: SGHVS, FQNEAQ. V lost 5 bases, J lost 7 bases, and 6 bases lay in between. The CDR3 has 12 amino acids. The DNA for the CDR3 is TGTGCCAGCAGCCTTCGGAATTCACCCCTCCACTTT. Amino acid sequence: CASSLRNSPLHF.

Comment on this clone: Other DNA sequences from this sample encode an identical CDR3 as well. The gene calls are TRBV5-1 and TRBJ1-1; D is possibly TRBD1 (5 bases). V lost 4 bases to trimming and J lost 4 bases, with 11 bases between them. Germline loops: CDR1 SGHRS, CDR2 YFSETQ. This CDR3 has 13 amino acids. CDR3 protein: CASSLRGGTEAFF. Here the CDR3 DNA reads TGCGCCAGCAGCCTTAGGGGTGGCACTGAAGCTTTCTTT.

The chain is built from TRBV19 and TRBJ2-3; 10 nucleotides agree with TRBD2. With V trimmed by 3 bases and J by 6 bases, 6 bases remained unmatched. CDR1 is LNHDA and CDR2 is SQIVND in the germline V gene (reference sequence). This CDR3 spans 15 amino acids. The CDR3 protein is CASSISSGSVDTQYF. CDR3 coding DNA: TGTGCCAGTAGTATTTCTAGCGGGAGTGTTGATACGCAGTATTTT. The entire variable domain, with the rest obtained from reference TRBV19 and TRBJ2-3, is as follows: DGGITQSPKYLFRKEGQNVTLSCEQNLNHDAMYWYRQDPGQGLRLIYYSQIVNDFQKGDIAEGYSVSREKKESFPLTVTSAQKNPTAFYLCASSISSGSVDTQYFGPGTRLTVL.

Of note for this clone: Other DNA variants within this sample encode the same CDR3. The genes are TRBV28 and TRBJ1-6; TRBD1 is a possible D gene (5 bases). Per germline, CDR1 MDHEN and CDR2 SYDVKM. V was pared by 8 bases and J by 8 bases, with 19 bases between. The CDR3 extends over 15 amino acids. The CDR3 reads CASHSGGGGHSPLHF. CDR3 DNA: TGTGCCAGCCATTCGGGCGGGGGTGGGCATTCACCCCTCCACTTT.

The genes are TRBV7-8 and TRBJ2-7; D is uncertain. Germline-derived CDR1 and CDR2 are SGHVS and FQNEAQ. The CDR3 length is 14 residues. Deletions cut 2 bases from V and 4 bases from J, with 12 bases between. CDR3 DNA sequence: TGTGCCAGCAGCTTAACCCGAGGCACTTACGAGCAGTACTTC. Translating gives CASSLTRGTYEQYF.

As for this clone: One end of the junction fails to match germline, which may point to a read error. The chain employs TRBV7-9 and TRBJ1-1, with no clear D. CDR3 length: 13 residues. Germline V gene data show CDR1 as SEHNR and CDR2 as FQNEAQ (reference sequence). In nucleotides, the CDR3 is TGTGCCGGCAGCCCCTCTATGAACACTGAAGCTTTCTTT. This codes for CAGSPSMNTEAFF.

This chain joins TRBV7-2 and TRBJ2-1, with TRBD2 matching 11 bases. Looked up from germline, CDR1 is SGHTA and CDR2 is FQGNSA. The CDR3 contains 16 residues. Trimming took 3 bases from V and 8 from J; bases not matched to a gene: 9. CDR3 in amino acids: CASSFSPGLAVDEQFF. For the CDR3, the DNA is TGTGCCAGCAGCTTTTCTCCGGGACTAGCGGTCGATGAGCAGTTCTTC.

This rearrangement joins TRBV3-1 (or the pseudogene TRBV3-2) to TRBJ2-7, with D uncertain. The ends were cut back, 3 bases at V and 0 bases at J, with 12 bases in the middle. Germline CDR1 and CDR2: LGHDT and YNNKEL (reference sequence). The CDR3 has 15 amino acids. The CDR3 sequence: CASSQSDKNSYEQYF. CDR3 DNA: TGTGCCAGCAGCCAGTCCGACAAAAACTCCTACGAGCAGTACTTC.

The rearrangement joins TRBV30 to TRBJ1-2; D is ambiguous. Germline CDR1 is GTSNPN and CDR2 is SVGIG (reference sequence). Trimming shortened V by 2 bases and J by 5 bases, and 6 bases separated the two germline ends. The CDR3 is 11 residues long. This CDR3 reads CAWSTPYGYTF. The CDR3 coding sequence is TGTGCCTGGAGTACACCTTATGGCTACACCTTC.

The chain is built from TRBV12-3 or TRBV12-4 and TRBJ2-7; possibly TRBD2 for D (5 bases). V was shortened by 0 bases and J by 6 bases, with 9 bases between the two germline ends. This CDR3 comprises 13 residues. CDR3 DNA: TGTGCCAGCAGTTTAGCGAGGGATCGCGAGCAGTACTTC. Its translation: CASSLARDREQYF.

The chain employs TRBV10-3 and TRBJ1-1; a possible D gene is TRBD1 (5 bases). V dropped 2 bases and J dropped 4 bases, with 8 bases sitting between them. The CDR3 is 13 residues long. Germline V CDR1 and CDR2: ENHRY, SYGVKD. CDR3 amino acids: CAISEGQGTEAFF. For the CDR3, the DNA is TGTGCCATCAGTGAGGGGCAGGGCACTGAAGCTTTCTTT.

The chain links TRBV6-5 to TRBJ1-2; TRBD1 agrees at 7 bases. Germline assignment: CDR1 MNHEY and CDR2 SVGAGI. The CDR3 length is 15 residues. Trimming cost V 6 bases and J 4 bases; bases outside gene matches: 11. CDR3 in DNA: TGTGCCAGCAGCCGCCGGACAGGCTTTAGCTATGGCTACACCTTC. It codes for CASSRRTGFSYGYTF.